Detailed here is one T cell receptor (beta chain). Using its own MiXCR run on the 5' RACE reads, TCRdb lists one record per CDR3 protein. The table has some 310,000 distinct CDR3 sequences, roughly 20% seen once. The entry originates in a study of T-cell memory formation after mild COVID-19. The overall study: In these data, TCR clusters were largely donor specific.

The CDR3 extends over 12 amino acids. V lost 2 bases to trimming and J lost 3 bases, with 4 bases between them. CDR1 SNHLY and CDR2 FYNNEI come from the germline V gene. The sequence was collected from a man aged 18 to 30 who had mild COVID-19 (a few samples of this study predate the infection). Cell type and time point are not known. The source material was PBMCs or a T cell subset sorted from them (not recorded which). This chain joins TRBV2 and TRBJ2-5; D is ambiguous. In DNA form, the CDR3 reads TGTGCCAGCAGTGAAATCGAAGAGACCCAGTACTTC. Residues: CASSEIEETQYF.